The clone carrying this T cell receptor (beta chain) has just a few counts. What it binds is unknown. The record originates from a study of response to subunit inactivated influenza vaccine. General study results and limits: The authors suggested that few new T cells are recruited per seasonal influenza vaccination.

MiXCR was run by TCRdb on the RT-PCR reads, yielding one entry per CDR3 protein. The table has fewer than 600,000 distinct CDR3 sequences, approximately 7.7% seen once. The CDR3 runs to 16 residues. Between the trimmed V and J ends, which lost 4 bases and 2 bases, there was a span of 17 bases. In germline, CDR1 is MNHEY, CDR2 SVGAGI. The V call is TRBV6-5, the J call TRBJ1-1, with D unresolved. The source is a man aged 50 to 75 who received an inactivated influenza vaccine. Specimen: PBMCs from blood, collected less than 30 months after vaccination. CDR3 sequence reads: CASSSLAGSLNTEAFF. The CDR3 DNA is TGTGCCAGCAGTTCTCTTGCCGGGTCCCTTAACACTGAAGCTTTCTTT.